This paragraph reports one T cell receptor (beta chain). This clone's antigen is unknown. At one of its ends the junction is not consistent with the germline gene, which may arise from a read error. Library construction relied on the immunoSEQ multiplex PCR assay. A mixture of 60 forward primers for TCR Vbeta segments and 13 reverse primers for TCR Jbeta segments was used in the multiplex PCR. The CDR3 region of rearranged TCR beta genes was amplified from genomic DNA with a multiplex PCR assay. Amplified TCR beta libraries were sequenced as 87-base-pair reads on the Illumina HiSeq System. The authors processed their data as follows. In a later analysis, some 80 million unique TCR beta chains were counted across the approximately 640 repertoires, and approximately 9.9 million of these chains were shared by at least two donors. Raw reads were error-corrected and collapsed into unique sequences by a nearest-neighbor algorithm in which closely related sequences were merged to remove PCR and sequencing errors. V, D and J gene segments were assigned by aligning CDR3 sequences to IMGT reference sequences. For a sequence to be retained, a match of at least six nucleotides was required to both a V gene segment and a J gene segment. Rearrangements were classified as productive when the CDR3 lacked stop codons and remained in frame with V and J, and all other rearrangements were classified as non-productive. Following IMGT convention, CDR3 was defined as the stretch from the second conserved V-encoded cysteine to the conserved J-encoded phenylalanine. In an earlier analysis of roughly 580 of the donors, sequences lacking an unambiguous match to a single V gene segment were excluded. In an earlier analysis of a few hundred of the donors, V segments were called functional above 56.7% productive rearrangements and were called segregating when the between-donor standard deviation exceeded 5%. A statistical classification framework was built to diagnose cytomegalovirus status from the catalog of TCR beta chain sequences. A later analysis assigned V and J genes by comparing TCR nucleotide sequences with IMGT/GENE-DB human TR gene sequences. In a later analysis, CDR3 sequences and most-parsimonious VDJ recombination scenarios were assigned using the TCRdist pipeline. In a later analysis, each TCR beta chain was defined by its CDR3 amino acid sequence together with its V-gene family, and reads lacking a unique V-gene family were excluded. In a later analysis, around 650 highly shared, low-generation-probability nucleotide sequences were removed to address suspected cross-contamination and a sequencing artifact. For each public chain, a later analysis derived a clonal expansion index from normalized ranks of inferred template counts within each repertoire. In a later analysis, generation probabilities were computed using a VDJ recombination model fitted to out-of-frame rearrangements, and the results were checked against IGoR. A later analysis scored TCR-TCR, TCR-HLA and TCR-CMV co-occurrence with hypergeometric tests, applying a repertoire-size bias correction to TCR pairs. False discovery rates were estimated in a later analysis by permuting HLA or CMV assignments 20 times. In a later analysis, co-occurring TCRs were grouped using DBSCAN, with TCRdist sequence similarity added in when clustering inside HLA-allele-positive subsets. Co-occurrence clustering excluded repertoires with fewer than 30,000 or more than 120,000 public chains, plus five with anomalous nucleotide sharing. Entries here come from immuneACCESS through TCRdb and include only in-frame sequences with V and J called. Some clones fail to appear in such tables; in the studies checked, an unresolved V gene covers under half of the shortfall, and the cause of the remainder is unknown. That table supplies the V and J calls and clone size; D and trimming were determined from the DNA. This sample's records show some 150,000 clones. The top ten clones comprise about 2% of the sample.

The cohort consisted of 666 healthy bone marrow donors. All cohort members were sampled while nominally healthy, although unrecorded immune exposures were likely present. The donor was CMV seronegative and was included in the group of over 300 seronegative cohort members. Each donor provided a peripheral blood sample, and peripheral blood mononuclear cells were used for TCR beta sequencing. The Qiagen DNeasy Blood Extraction Kit was used to extract genomic DNA from the blood cell samples. The data were obtained in a study of cytomegalovirus exposure and HLA in healthy donors (TCRdb year 2017). Study-level background: An earlier analysis of roughly 630 of the donors reported 250 to 350 Gb of sequence data and some 120 million unique TCR beta sequences from about 180 million T cells. HLA typing included class I and class II loci at four-digit resolution. The study profiled the T cell repertoires of hundreds of subjects by immunosequencing and related them to cytomegalovirus serostatus. Several DR-DQ haplotypes were treated as single units for association and clustering because of strong linkage in the cohort. Among roughly 400 genotyped donors of the cohort, an average of approximately 240,000 unique TCR beta nucleotide sequences was sequenced per donor, of which approximately 18% were non-productive. Along with the approximately 700-subject first cohort, a separate validation cohort of over 90 different subjects was used. The study was designed to test whether signatures of past pathogen exposure could be identified by cataloging public T cell receptors. In a later genetic analysis, genome-wide SNP genotypes for about 60% of the 666 donors were used, and that subset was treated as a discovery cohort. All discovery cohort repertoires had been generated on a single sequencing platform. Roughly 300 gigabases of sequencing data and approximately 80 million unique TCR sequences were included in an early release covering about 600 HLA-typed donors. Rather than drawing on any new phenotypic data, the later analysis identified candidate immune exposures from TCR beta sequences and the way those sequences occurred across donors. An earlier analysis of 587 of the donors applied high-throughput TCR beta sequencing to assess whether each TCR beta V gene segment acted as functional or pseudogenic. To predict cytomegalovirus infection status, the study brought together high-throughput TCR immunosequencing, statistical association of individual TCRs with disease status, and machine learning. Alongside the repertoire data, information on donor age, sex, ethnicity and CMV serostatus was compiled. A later analysis re-examined previously published TCR beta repertoires from 610 or so donors and added high-resolution HLA genotyping to investigate patterns of TCR occurrence. Typing coverage differed by locus: A, B, C, DRB1 and DQB1 were typed in about 620-640 donors, DQA1 in roughly 500, DPA1 in around 580, and DPB1 in 472. Of the approximately 400 genotyped donors, approximately 83% fell in the genetic ancestry cluster associated with self-reported Caucasian donors. Broad study findings and their caveats: This cohort had only TCR beta chains sequenced, and the lack of alpha or paired-chain data limited which features could be detected. In a later analysis, HLA-associated TCR beta chains showed more clonal expansion and lower generation probabilities than non-associated chains that were equally common. A cluster of highly shared sequence variants was judged likely to represent a technical artifact of the sequencing pipeline. Assigning TCR associations to individual alleles was difficult when HLA alleles, especially DR and DQ, strongly co-occurred. Cytomegalovirus status was reported to be diagnosed by the classifier with high specificity and sensitivity in both the original and validation cohorts. In an earlier analysis of fewer than 700 of the donors, most TCR beta V segments appeared in productive rearrangements about 87% or about 30% of the time, broadly matching IMGT annotations. The study listed 170 or so TCR beta chains as associated with cytomegalovirus. In a later genetic analysis, fewer N-insertions in productive TCRs were reported among donors in an Asian-associated ancestry cluster than the 666-donor mean. Several of the top co-occurrence clusters appeared to be linked to parvovirus B19, influenza, CMV and Epstein-Barr virus, according to a later analysis. An association between a missense DCLRE1C variant and V-gene and J-gene trimming of TCR beta chains was found in a later genetic analysis and replicated in an independent cohort. A later analysis found that TCR association rates varied across HLA loci, with DRB1 alleles showing the most associated TCRs and HLA-C alleles the fewest. A further reported finding was that TCR beta sequences accurately predicted the HLA-A and HLA-B alleles for most subjects in the first cohort. The authors suggested that the approach could potentially be extended to other disease states and immunological phenotypes. In vitro tests confirmed that a few of the cytomegalovirus-associated TCR beta chains recognize cytomegalovirus antigens. Roughly uniform sequencing depth across donors was assumed in presence/absence analyses, although this assumption may not hold. Because HLA typing was missing for some donors at each locus, association tests included only the typed subset. Linkage disequilibrium might explain the correlated functional status among segregating V segments, but an unknown experimental factor could not be ruled out. CMV serostatus was the only immune exposure information available for the cohort. In a later analysis, 16,951 TCR beta sequences were associated with specific HLA alleles at a false discovery rate of 0.05. Because counts were too low, under 20 rarely observed V segments, including chromosome 9 orphons, were left out of the earlier analysis of 587 of the donors. While some public TCRs were present in many individuals, most TCR sequences turned up only very rarely across donors. Some IMGT-functional V segments, including TRBV6-2 and TRBV6-3, could not be told apart with the 87-base-pair reads, so those segments were excluded. According to a later analysis, most CMV-associated TCR beta chains appeared to be HLA-restricted, and the HLA associations seemed to be driven largely by CMV exposure.

Reading the germline V gene gives CDR1 MNHEY and CDR2 SVGAGI. The CDR3 holds 15 amino acids from the cysteine to the phenylalanine. The only DNA kept is the CDR3, 45 bases in frame from the first base. The chain links TRBV6-5 with TRBJ1-5, and 10 junction bases match TRBD1. The TCR sequence derives from a woman aged 18-29 years in good health and CMV-seronegative. Sequenced material: PBMCs. This receptor carries the CDR3 CVSSDGQGESQPQHF. The bases read TGTGTCAGCAGCGACGGACAGGGGGAGTCTCAGCCCCAGCATTTT.